This TCR beta chain is drawn from a study of a mutant IDH1 vaccine in newly diagnosed glioma. Germline CDR1 is SGHRS and CDR2 is YFSETQ. The CDR3 sequence is 13 residues long. V was trimmed by 5 bases and J by 7 bases, leaving 16 bases between them. Comment on this clone: Its antigen remains unknown.

Only in-frame clones appear in the TCRdb table, and some are missing; sequencing was by immunoSEQ multiplex PCR. Of about 33,000 clones listed, around 77% were seen once; the top ten hold approximately 2.9%. Noted time point: week 35, safety follow-up. Topical imiquimod was applied with each vaccine dose, which held 300 ug of mutant IDH1 20-mer peptide. This receptor was identified in a middle-aged man with glioma. Some clones in this sample may be carry-over from other donors' samples. The sequenced sample was PBMCs, obtained from a glioma patient whose treatment included an IDH1 peptide vaccine. The rearrangement links TRBV5-1 to TRBJ2-7, with TRBD1 as a possible D gene (5 bases). The CDR3 DNA sequence: TGCGCCAGCAGATACGCCCAGGGAAAGGAGCAGTACTTC. Translating it yields CASRYAQGKEQYF.